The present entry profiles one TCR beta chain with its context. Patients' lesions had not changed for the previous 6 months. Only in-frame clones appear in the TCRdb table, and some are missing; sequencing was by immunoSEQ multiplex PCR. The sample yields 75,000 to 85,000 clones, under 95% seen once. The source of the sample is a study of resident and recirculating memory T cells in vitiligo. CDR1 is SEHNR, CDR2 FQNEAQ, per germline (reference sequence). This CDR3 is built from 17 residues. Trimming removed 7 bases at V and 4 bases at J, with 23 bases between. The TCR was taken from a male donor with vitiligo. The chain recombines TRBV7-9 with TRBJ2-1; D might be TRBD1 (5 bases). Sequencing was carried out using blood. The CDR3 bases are TGTGCCAGCAAATCTTCGTTCCAGGGAACTGGGTACAATGAGCAGTTCTTC. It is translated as CASKSSFQGTGYNEQFF. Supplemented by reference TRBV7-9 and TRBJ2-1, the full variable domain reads DTGVSQNPRHKITKRGQNVTFRCDPISEHNRLYWYRQTLGQGPEFLTYFQNEAQLEKSRLLSDRFSAERPKGSFSTLEIQRTEQGDSAMYLCASKSSFQGTGYNEQFFGPGTRLTVL.